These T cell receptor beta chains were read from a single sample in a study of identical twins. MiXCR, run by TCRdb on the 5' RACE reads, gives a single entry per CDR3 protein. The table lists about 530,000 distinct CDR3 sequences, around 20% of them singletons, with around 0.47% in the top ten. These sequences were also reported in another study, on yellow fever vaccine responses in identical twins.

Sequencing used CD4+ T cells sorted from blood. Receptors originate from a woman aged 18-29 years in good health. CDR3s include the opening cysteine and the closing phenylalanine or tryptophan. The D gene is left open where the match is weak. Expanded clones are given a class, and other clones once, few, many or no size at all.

TGTGCCAGCAGCTCCGAGGGCGGGCGCTACACCTTC	CASSSEGGRYTF	.	.	TRBJ1-2	TRBV7-9
TGCGCCAGCAGCCCGGGACAGCTCGCGAACACCGGGGAGCTGTTTTTT	CASSPGQLANTGELFF	.	TRBD1	TRBJ2-2	TRBV5-1
TGTGCCATCGGGGACTCTGGGGCCAACGTCCTGACTTTC	CAIGDSGANVLTF	few	.	TRBJ2-6	TRBV7-9
TGTGCCAGCAGCTTAAGGGCGGGAGGAAGCTCCTACGAGCAGTACTTC	CASSLRAGGSSYEQYF	few	TRBD2	TRBJ2-7	TRBV7-2
TGTGCCAGCAGACGGACAGGGTTTAATGAAAAACTGTTTTTT	CASRRTGFNEKLFF	once	TRBD1	TRBJ1-4	TRBV13
TGTGCCAGCAGTTTCGGGGAGTGGGGCGCCTCCTACGAGCAGTACTTC	CASSFGEWGASYEQYF	few	.	TRBJ2-7	TRBV28
TGCAGTGCAAACATAGCGGGAGAGACTGGGAGTGAGCAGTTCTTC	CSANIAGETGSEQFF	few	TRBD2	TRBJ2-1	TRBV20-1
TGTGCCAGCAGCCTACGCTCGGGGTCCAGCTTCATCCCCTCCTACAATGAGCAGTTCTTC	CASSLRSGSSFIPSYNEQFF	.	.	TRBJ2-1	TRBV11-1
TGTGCCAGCATGGTGAACACCGGGGAGCTGTTTTTT	CASMVNTGELFF	few	.	TRBJ2-2	TRBV6-5
TGCGCCAGCAGCTTCCAGGGGGCCTCCGAGACCCAGTACTTC	CASSFQGASETQYF	.	TRBD1	TRBJ2-5	TRBV5-1
TGCAGCGTTGAACAGGGGGTGAACATTCAGTACTTC	CSVEQGVNIQYF	many	TRBD1	TRBJ2-4	TRBV29-1
TGTGCCAGCAGAGAAACAGGAAGCTCCTACGAGCAGTACTTC	CASRETGSSYEQYF	.	.	TRBJ2-7	TRBV12-3/TRBV12-4
TGTGCCAGCAGCTTATTAACAGGGGACTATGGCTACACCTTC	CASSLLTGDYGYTF	.	TRBD1	TRBJ1-2	TRBV7-9
TGTGCCAGCTCACCGGGAGACCCCTCGTTCTTC	CASSPGDPSFF	.	.	TRBJ2-1	TRBV18
TGTGCCAGCAGCTACCTCGGGCCCGCCAAAAACATTCAGTACTTC	CASSYLGPAKNIQYF	few	.	TRBJ2-4	TRBV6-2/TRBV6-3
TGTGCCACCAGTGATTGGGGGGGGTTGAACTCCTACAATGAGCAGTTCTTC	CATSDWGGLNSYNEQFF	.	TRBD2	TRBJ2-1	TRBV24-1
TGCGCCAGCAGCCAAGAGCCAGCGGGGGGTTTCACAGATACGCAGTATTTT	CASSQEPAGGFTDTQYF	once	TRBD2	TRBJ2-3	TRBV4-1
TGTGCCAGCAGCTCGGGACTAGGGCTGGAGACCCAGTACTTC	CASSSGLGLETQYF	.	TRBD2	TRBJ2-5	TRBV7-6
TGTGCCAGCAGAACCACAGGGTTTGTTACTGAAGCTTTCTTT	CASRTTGFVTEAFF	few	.	TRBJ1-1	TRBV6-1
TGTGCCAGCAGCTACTCAATTGAAGGAAGTGGCTACACCTTC	CASSYSIEGSGYTF	.	.	TRBJ1-2	TRBV7-9
TGTGCCAGCAGTTTGGAGCGGGCACAAGAGACCCAGTACTTC	CASSLERAQETQYF	.	.	TRBJ2-5	TRBV12-3/TRBV12-4
TGTGCCAGCAGCGCGAACCGGGACACACGACATGTCTTC	CASSANRDTRHVF	.	.	TRBJ2-7	TRBV7-8
TGTGCCAGCAGGGTGGGACGTCCCTCCTACGAGCAGTACTTC	CASRVGRPSYEQYF	.	.	TRBJ2-7	TRBV2
TGCGCCAGCCACTTAGAACAGGGGGCGGATACGCAGTATTTT	CASHLEQGADTQYF	.	TRBD1	TRBJ2-3	TRBV5-1
TGCGCCAGCAGAGATTACAGGGGCGGGAACACTGAAGCTTTCTTT	CASRDYRGGNTEAFF	.	TRBD1	TRBJ1-1	TRBV5-1
TGTGCCACCAGTGATTTAGGATGGCGGGGTAACACCGGGGAGCTGTTTTTT	CATSDLGWRGNTGELFF	few	.	TRBJ2-2	TRBV24-1
TGTGCCAGCAGGCTGACAGGGAGCACAGATACGCAGTATTTT	CASRLTGSTDTQYF	.	TRBD1	TRBJ2-3	TRBV2
TGCAGTGCTAGACGGGCCAGGGGCACTGAAGCTTTCTTT	CSARRARGTEAFF	few	.	TRBJ1-1	TRBV20-1
TGCGCCAGCAGCCAAGAGACAGGGGGCCCGCTAGCCAAAAACATTCAGTACTTC	CASSQETGGPLAKNIQYF	.	TRBD1	TRBJ2-4	TRBV4-1
TGCGCCAGGGAAAGGACGGAACTGTTTTTT	CARERTELFF	few	.	TRBJ1-4	TRBV5-1
TGCGCCAGCAGCCCGACCGGGACTAGCTTTTTGGAACGGTTCTTC	CASSPTGTSFLERFF	few	TRBD2	TRBJ2-1	TRBV5-1
TGTGCTAGTGGGACGCTCGGAGAACTAGCCAAAAACATTCAGTACTTC	CASGTLGELAKNIQYF	.	.	TRBJ2-4	TRBV12-5
TGTGCCAGCAGCTTTCTCGAACCGGGACAGGGGGAGCATGGCTACACCTTC	CASSFLEPGQGEHGYTF	few	TRBD1	TRBJ1-2	TRBV7-8
TGTGCCAGCAGTTTTCGTGGGGCAACTAATGAAAAACTGTTTTTT	CASSFRGATNEKLFF	.	.	TRBJ1-4	TRBV12-3/TRBV12-4
TGTGCCAGCAGCCGACAGGGGGTCCATACGCAGTATTTT	CASSRQGVHTQYF	few	TRBD1	TRBJ2-3	TRBV6-1
TGTGCCAGCAGTTTAGGCGTCGGAAGGGGTGAAGCTTTCTTT	CASSLGVGRGEAFF	many	.	TRBJ1-1	TRBV12-3/TRBV12-4
TGTGCCAGCAGCCAATTACAGGAGTTGAACACTGAAGCTTTCTTT	CASSQLQELNTEAFF	few	.	TRBJ1-1	TRBV21-1
TGCAGTGCTAGTTTGGCTGGGGCCAACGTCCTGACTTTC	CSASLAGANVLTF	.	.	TRBJ2-6	TRBV20-1
TGTGCCAGCAGCCTTACGTTGTTCAATGAGCAGTTCTTC	CASSLTLFNEQFF	many	.	TRBJ2-1	TRBV14
TGCGCCAGCAGCCGGGTGGGGATCAAACAAGAGACCCAGTACTTC	CASSRVGIKQETQYF	few	.	TRBJ2-5	TRBV4-1
TGTGCCAGCAGTCAGGCTAGCGGGAGGGGCGAGGGATACGAGCAGTACTTC	CASSQASGRGEGYEQYF	.	TRBD2	TRBJ2-7	TRBV6-1
TGTGCCAGCAGCTTCGGAAGCGAGCAGTACTTC	CASSFGSEQYF	.	.	TRBJ2-7	TRBV6-6
TGCAGCGTTGAAGCCGACAGGGGGGCGGGTGAGCAGTACTTC	CSVEADRGAGEQYF	few	TRBD1	TRBJ2-7	TRBV29-1
TGCAGTGCTCGGCCGGATTACACAGATACGCAGTATTTT	CSARPDYTDTQYF	few	.	TRBJ2-3	TRBV20-1
TGCAGTCCTTTGGGAGACCGGGTGGGAGAAGCTTTCTTT	CSPLGDRVGEAFF	few	.	TRBJ1-1	TRBV20-1
TGTGCCAGCTCAGCCCCTAGCGGGCCTACCGGGGAGCTGTTTTTT	CASSAPSGPTGELFF	many	TRBD2	TRBJ2-2	TRBV2
TGTGCCACCAGTGATCTCTCCACTAGCGGGGGAAACTACAATGAGCAGTTCTTC	CATSDLSTSGGNYNEQFF	.	TRBD2	TRBJ2-1	TRBV24-1